The 19 T cell receptor beta chains given below trace back to one sample, sequenced in a study of a mutant IDH1 vaccine in newly diagnosed glioma. Repertoires were generated with immunoSEQ multiplex PCR, while TCRdb's copy carries only in-frame clones and drops some. Seen here are about 40,000 clones, approximately 91% observed once, and the top ten hold approximately 2.9%. Stated time point: week 5, during vaccination. Each dose of the vaccine consisted of 300 ug of mutant IDH1 20-mer peptide, with topical imiquimod. Antigens of these TCRs are unknown. This specimen consisted of PBMCs, obtained from a glioma patient whose treatment included an IDH1 peptide vaccine. These receptors were collected from a man aged 50-59 years with glioma.

The chain recombines TRBV4-1 with TRBJ2-2; 7 bases match TRBD2. After removal of 4 bases from V and 7 bases from J, the junction contained 6 bases not matched to a gene. The CDR3 extends over 14 amino acids. Per the germline V gene, CDR1 is MGHRA and CDR2 is YSYEKL. The CDR3 nucleotides read TGCGCCAGCAGCCCTGGGACGGGGGGCGGGGAGCTGTTTTTT. Translating gives CASSPGTGGGELFF.

This chain uses TRBV5-1 with TRBJ2-4; D not resolved. V lost 6 bases to trimming and J lost 5 bases, with 12 bases between them. This CDR3 spans 13 amino acids. The germline V gene has CDR1 SGHRS and CDR2 YFSETQ. The CDR3 here is CASTSVTENIQYF. CDR3 nucleotides: TGCGCCAGCACCTCAGTCACCGAAAACATTCAGTACTTC.

This clone is termed medium-sized. V gene TRBV7-2 combines with J gene TRBJ1-1, with D possibly being TRBD1 (6 bases). Deletions cut 3 bases from V and 8 bases from J, with 13 bases between. The CDR3 is made up of 13 amino acids. Germline CDR1 SGHTA, CDR2 FQGNSA. CDR3 sequence (DNA): TGTGCCAGCAGCTTCAGCAGGGGCAGAGAAGCTTTCTTT. Protein product: CASSFSRGREAFF. The whole variable domain, remainder taken from reference TRBV7-2 and TRBJ1-1, is GAGVSQSPSNKVTEKGKDVELRCDPISGHTALYWYRQSLGQGLEFLIYFQGNSAPDKSGLPSDRFSAERTGGSVSTLTIQRTQQEDSAVYLCASSFSRGREAFFGQGTRLTVV.

The chain is built from TRBV2 and TRBJ1-3, with TRBD1 as a possible D gene (5 bases). CDR3 length: 15 residues. Trimming cost V 8 bases and J 0 bases, with 14 bases left between them. Germline V gene data show CDR1 as SNHLY and CDR2 as FYNNEI. CDR3 loop: CASRGDRSSGNTIYF. The DNA for the CDR3 is TGTGCCAGCCGGGGGGACCGATCCTCTGGAAACACCATATATTTT.

A word on this clone: A read error may account for a junction end that differs from germline. The V gene is TRBV7-7, the J gene TRBJ2-2; the match to TRBD2 covers 8 bases. Germline V gene lookup returns CDR1 SSHAT and CDR2 FNYEAQ (reference sequence). This CDR3 has 16 residues. This chain's CDR3 is CASRGLAGTNTGELFF. CDR3 DNA sequence: TGTGCTAGCAGAGGGCTAGCGGGTACGAACACCGGGGAGCTGTTTTTT.

This rearrangement joins TRBV2 to TRBJ2-1; 7 bases line up with TRBD2. The CDR3 sequence is 12 residues long. CDR1 SNHLY and CDR2 FYNNEI come from the germline V gene. The trim removed 8 bases at V and 8 bases at J, leaving 6 bases unmatched. This chain's CDR3 is CASGGGRDEQFF. CDR3 nucleotides: TGTGCCAGCGGGGGGGGGAGAGATGAGCAGTTCTTC.

The rearrangement uses TRBV19 and TRBJ1-1, with TRBD1 matching over 8 bases. V lost 9 bases and J lost 1; bases outside the gene matches: 4. CDR3 length equals 13 residues. From germline, CDR1 is LNHDA and CDR2 SQIVND (reference sequence). CDR3 sequence: CASRTGGNTEAFF. The CDR3 DNA reads as TGTGCCAGCCGAACAGGGGGGAACACTGAAGCTTTCTTT. Combining the CDR3 with reference TRBV19 and TRBJ1-1 gives the whole variable domain DGGITQSPKYLFRKEGQNVTLSCEQNLNHDAMYWYRQDPGQGLRLIYYSQIVNDFQKGDIAEGYSVSREKKESFPLTVTSAQKNPTAFYLCASRTGGNTEAFFGQGTRLTVV.

Here the CDR3 reads CSAEDRGSYTF. CDR3 sequence (DNA): TGCAGTGCTGAGGACAGGGGAAGCTACACCTTC. The J gene is TRBJ1-2, the V gene TRBV20-1; TRBD1 agrees at 9 bases. The CDR3 has 11 amino acids. V trimming: 5 bases; J trimming: 9 bases; junction bases outside the gene matches: 4. Germline loops: CDR1 DFQATT, CDR2 SNEGSKA (reference sequence).

V gene TRBV6-6 combines with J gene TRBJ1-1; perhaps TRBD1 as D (6 bases). The CDR3 is 13 amino acids. Trimming took 7 bases from V and 9 from J, leaving 18 bases between them. Germline V lookup: CDR1 MNHNY, CDR2 SVGAGI (reference sequence). CDR3: CASTPPRTDKAFF. CDR3 nucleotides: TGTGCCAGCACCCCCCCACGGACAGATAAAGCTTTCTTT.

This rearrangement joins TRBV21-1 to TRBJ2-5; TRBD1, the table's D call, was not compared with the DNA. TRBV21-1 is a documented pseudogene. CDR3 size: 12 residues. CDR3 in DNA: TGTGCCATCTACAGGCAGCAAGAGACCCAGTACTTC. This encodes CAIYRQQETQYF.

The gene calls are TRBV11-1 and TRBJ2-7; possible D gene TRBD2, 5 bases. The ends were cut back, 1 base at V and 1 base at J, with 11 bases in the middle. Per germline, CDR1 SGHAT and CDR2 FQDESV (reference sequence). The CDR3 is 15 residues long. CDR3 in amino acids: CASSLGLLGSYEQYF. The CDR3 DNA reads as TGTGCCAGCAGCTTAGGACTACTGGGATCCTACGAGCAGTACTTC.

The chain links TRBV5-1 to TRBJ2-2; 9 bases match TRBD1. This CDR3 is 17 amino acids long. Looked up from germline, CDR1 is SGHRS and CDR2 is YFSETQ. V lost 0 bases and J lost 3; bases outside the gene matches: 6. CDR3 nucleotides: TGCGCCAGCAGCTTGGAGGGACAGGGAGGCGACACCGGGGAGCTGTTTTTT. Encoded protein: CASSLEGQGGDTGELFF.

The table lists this clone with a count of one. The chain joins TRBV7-9 to TRBJ1-1; 8 nucleotides agree with TRBD1. V lost 4 bases, J lost 7 bases, and 11 bases stayed unmatched. This CDR3 comprises 15 residues. Germline CDR1 SEHNR, CDR2 FQNEAQ (reference sequence). The chain's CDR3 is CASSSYAQGGNEAFF. DNA for the CDR3: TGTGCCAGCAGCTCATACGCACAGGGGGGGAATGAAGCTTTCTTT.

The chain uses TRBV19 and TRBJ1-2; TRBD1 agrees at 10 bases. Germline V gene lookup returns CDR1 LNHDA and CDR2 SQIVND (reference sequence). This CDR3 region has 15 residues. J gave up 2 bases and V 5 bases, and 5 bases lay outside the gene matches. DNA of the CDR3: TGTGCCAGTAGTTCCGGGACAGGGGCAAACTATGGCTACACCTTC. Translation gives CASSSGTGANYGYTF. Complete variable domain (other parts from reference TRBV19 and TRBJ1-2): DGGITQSPKYLFRKEGQNVTLSCEQNLNHDAMYWYRQDPGQGLRLIYYSQIVNDFQKGDIAEGYSVSREKKESFPLTVTSAQKNPTAFYLCASSSGTGANYGYTFGSGTRLTVV.

The CDR3 DNA reads TGTGCCAGCAGCGTAGCCCCGGACAGGAGGGTGAGGGAGCAGTACTTC. Residues: CASSVAPDRRVREQYF. This sequence joins TRBV9 and TRBJ2-7; possibly TRBD1 for D (7 bases). The V and J ends lost 0 bases and 7 bases respectively, with 20 bases between them. CDR1 and CDR2 from the germline V gene are SGDLS and YYNGEE. The CDR3 is 16 amino acids. Full variable domain (rest looked up from reference TRBV9 and TRBJ2-7): DSGVTQTPKHLITATGQRVTLRCSPRSGDLSVYWYQQSLDQGLQFLIQYYNGEERAKGNILERFSAQQFPDLHSELNLSSLELGDSALYFCASSVAPDRRVREQYFGPGTRLTVT.

CDR3 nucleotide sequence: TGTGCCAGCAGCTCCCCCGGCAGCGGACAGCCGTTCTATGGCTACACCTTC. Protein product: CASSSPGSGQPFYGYTF. The chain combines TRBV13 with TRBJ1-2, with a tentative D call TRBD1 (6 bases). The length of the CDR3 is 17 residues. Trimming stripped 4 bases from V and 4 bases from J, with 22 bases between. Germline V gives CDR1 PRHDT, CDR2 FYEKMQ (reference sequence).

V usage is TRBV9 and J usage is TRBJ1-6, with 8 bases matching TRBD1. After removal of 7 bases from V and 6 bases from J, the junction contained 6 bases not matched to a gene. Germline CDR1 SGDLS, CDR2 YYNGEE. This CDR3 spans 14 amino acids. The CDR3 coding sequence is TGTGCCAGCGGCCAGGGGGCTGGTAATTCACCCCTCCACTTT. Residues: CASGQGAGNSPLHF.

The table lists this clone with a count of one. The rearrangement uses TRBV10-3 and TRBJ2-3; 8 bases fit TRBD1. Germline V lookup: CDR1 ENHRY, CDR2 SYGVKD. There are 16 residues in the CDR3. V was pared by 6 bases and J by 3 bases, with 11 bases of the junction left unmatched. The CDR3 protein is CAIRDLGQGGTDTQYF. CDR3 coding DNA: TGTGCCATCAGGGACCTTGGACAGGGTGGTACAGATACGCAGTATTTT.

V gene TRBV5-6 combines with J gene TRBJ2-7; 8 bases agree with TRBD2. V dropped 0 bases and J dropped 4; count of bases not matched to a gene: 15. Germline V CDR1 and CDR2: SGHDT, YYEEEE. There are 18 residues in the CDR3. The CDR3 reads CASSLAKGGLVLRYEQYF. CDR3 nucleotides: TGTGCCAGCAGCTTGGCCAAGGGGGGACTAGTTTTAAGGTACGAGCAGTACTTC.